Following are 15 T cell receptor beta chains from one sample sequenced in a study of shared clonotypes between healthy human individuals. Method: immunoSEQ multiplex PCR; TCRdb's copy keeps in-frame clones and lacks some. The sample lists 2,500,000 or so clones, 93% occurring once. Input material: naive CD4+ T cells from PBMCs. Specified subset: CD45RA+ positively selected. These receptors were obtained from a man aged 18 to 29 in good health. Some clones in this sample may be carry-over from other donors' samples.

The chain couples TRBV6-5 to TRBJ2-1; no clear D gene. Germline CDR1 reads MNHEY; CDR2 reads SVGAGI. V was clipped by 6 bases and J by 0 bases, with 6 bases between them. This CDR3 has 13 residues. CDR3 nucleotide sequence: TGTGCCAGCAGACCGAGCTCCTACAATGAGCAGTTCTTC. This sequence encodes CASRPSSYNEQFF.

This chain connects TRBV28 to TRBJ2-7; TRBD2 matches at 8 bases. V lost 1 base to trimming and J lost 1 base; unmatched junction nucleotides: 6. This CDR3 has 16 amino acids. Germline loops: CDR1 MDHEN, CDR2 SYDVKM. The CDR3 DNA is TGTGCCAGCAGTTTATCAGGCGGGGGGCGGTCCTACGAGCAGTACTTC. Protein product: CASSLSGGGRSYEQYF.

This chain connects TRBV28 to TRBJ1-1, with D unresolved. Deletions cut 3 bases from V and 3 bases from J, with 14 bases between. The CDR3 covers 15 residues. The V gene's germline CDR1 is MDHEN and CDR2 SYDVKM. The CDR3 nucleotides are TGTGCCAGCAGTTTTAGTGTGAAATTATACACTGAAGCTTTCTTT. It specifies CASSFSVKLYTEAFF.

The rearrangement joins TRBV7-3 to TRBJ2-6; D ambiguous. The CDR3 is 15 amino acids. With 2 bases removed from V and 2 bases from J, the gap between germline ends came to 7 bases. Per germline, CDR1 SGHTA and CDR2 FQGTGA. CDR3 sequence reads: CASSLVLPGANVLTF. The DNA of the CDR3 is TGTGCCAGCAGCTTAGTACTCCCTGGGGCCAACGTCCTGACTTTC.

This clone occurred a few times. The chain joins TRBV19 to TRBJ1-5; TRBD1 aligns across 7 bases. Germline CDR1 reads LNHDA; CDR2 reads SQIVND (reference sequence). V gave up 4 bases and J gave up 1 base; unmatched junction bases: 4. The CDR3 contains 15 residues. The CDR3 coding sequence is TGTGCCAGTAGTAAAACGGGACAGAGCAATCAGCCCCAGCATTTT. It encodes CASSKTGQSNQPQHF.

The chain combines TRBV5-8 with TRBJ2-7; D perhaps matches TRBD1 (6 bases). The germline V gene encodes CDR1 SGHTS and CDR2 YDEGEE. V was trimmed by 0 bases and J by 8 bases, leaving 12 bases between them. This CDR3 has 13 residues. CDR3 bases: TGTGCCAGCAGCTTGGGTCTCAGGGGCCAGCAGTACTTC. As protein: CASSLGLRGQQYF.

The V gene is TRBV28, the J gene TRBJ2-5; TRBD2 is a possible D gene (6 bases). The closer fit of TRBJ2-7 to the DNA end suggests the J call may be wrong. The CDR3 is made up of 14 amino acids. The germline V gene has CDR1 MDHEN and CDR2 SYDVKM. For the CDR3, the DNA is TGTGCCAGCAGTTCCCCTGGGGGAGGATACGAGCAGTACTTC. Its protein is CASSSPGGGYEQYF.

The rearrangement joins TRBV11-2 to TRBJ2-2; the match to TRBD2 covers 7 bases. V lost 5 bases to trimming and J lost 4 bases; unmatched junction nucleotides: 7. The CDR3 is 15 amino acids. CDR1 is SGHAT, CDR2 FQNNGV, per germline. For the CDR3, the DNA is TGTGCCAGCAGCCGACGGGGCGGGGGCACCGGGGAGCTGTTTTTT. This codes for CASSRRGGGTGELFF.

The chain links TRBV30 to TRBJ2-7; 7 bases match TRBD2. This CDR3 region has 20 residues. The V gene's germline CDR1 is GTSNPN and CDR2 SVGIG (reference sequence). The V and J ends lost 4 bases and 6 bases, in that order; junction bases with no gene match: 30. CDR3 sequence reads: CAWTVGAGTKRAPLVGEQYF. CDR3 nucleotide sequence: TGTGCCTGGACTGTGGGAGCAGGGACTAAGCGGGCCCCGCTCGTTGGCGAGCAGTACTTC.

The rearrangement joins TRBV11-2 to TRBJ2-1; 7 nucleotides line up with TRBD1. V dropped 5 bases and J dropped 6; count of bases not matched to a gene: 13. CDR1 is SGHAT and CDR2 is FQNNGV in the germline V gene. The CDR3 length is 16 residues. The CDR3 DNA follows: TGTGCCAGCAGCCCCAGGTACAGGGGCCATCGCAATGAGCAGTTCTTC. It is translated as CASSPRYRGHRNEQFF.

The chain is built from TRBV9 and TRBJ1-2; D not certain. V lost 0 bases to trimming and J lost 5 bases, with 20 bases between them. The CDR3 has 17 amino acids. CDR1 is SGDLS, CDR2 YYNGEE, per germline. CDR3 residues: CASSVAWMGIGWYGYTF. DNA for the CDR3: TGTGCCAGCAGCGTAGCATGGATGGGGATAGGATGGTATGGCTACACCTTC.

The V call is TRBV7-2, the J call TRBJ2-1, with 9 bases lining up with TRBD2. Germline V gene sequence: CDR1 SGHTA, CDR2 FQGNSA. The CDR3 consists of 15 residues. J lost 9 bases, V lost 7 bases, and 13 bases had no gene match. This CDR3 reads CASKRNSGSLGEQFF. The CDR3 DNA sequence: TGTGCCAGCAAGCGGAATAGCGGGAGTCTGGGTGAGCAGTTCTTC.

On this clone: Other DNA sequences in the same sample also yield this CDR3. The gene calls are TRBV6-1 and TRBJ2-7; either TRBD1 or TRBD2 may supply D (6 bases each). This CDR3 contains 14 residues. Germline lookup yields CDR1 MNHNS and CDR2 SASEGT. Trimming took 1 base from V and 1 from J, leaving 8 bases between them. CDR3 DNA sequence: TGTGCCAGCAGTGAAGGGGGGGCTTCCTACGAGCAGTACTTC. It is translated as CASSEGGASYEQYF.

CDR3 DNA sequence: TGCGCCAGCAGCCAAGATGGGTATAGCGGGACGGCCGATCGTAGCATTCAGTACTTC. Translated: CASSQDGYSGTADRSIQYF. J is TRBJ2-4 and V is TRBV4-1; 8 bases line up with TRBD2. Germline trimming cut 0 bases from V and 9 bases from J; bases unmatched to any gene: 19. The CDR3 extends over 19 amino acids. Germline V gene data show CDR1 as MGHRA and CDR2 as YSYEKL.

This chain connects TRBV5-6 to TRBJ2-6; maybe TRBD1 (5 bases). CDR1 is SGHDT and CDR2 is YYEEEE in the germline V gene. V shed 4 bases and J shed 0 bases, with 14 bases lying between them. The CDR3 is 17 amino acids. CDR3 DNA sequence: TGTGCCAGCAGCCTCCGACAGATCAGCTCTGGGGCCAACGTCCTGACTTTC. Protein sequence: CASSLRQISSGANVLTF.